This T cell receptor beta chain was obtained from a study of cytomegalovirus exposure and HLA in healthy donors. Study findings and constraints: Later work found most CMV-associated TCR beta chains apparently HLA-restricted.

Primers included in the PCR were 60 Vbeta and 13 Jbeta primers. Assay used: immunoSEQ multiplex PCR; TCRdb lists only in-frame clones, some missing. Counted here are about 170,000 clones, around 78% occurring once; the ten biggest clones make up roughly 1.9%. Note on this clone: What it binds is unknown.

Sequences were obtained from PBMCs. The TCR originated in a woman under 40 in good health and CMV-seropositive.

The CDR3, as DNA: TGCAGCGTTGAAGATATCCAAGCGGGAGGCGGCGCAGATACGCAGTATTTT. Encoded protein: CSVEDIQAGGGADTQYF. The chain uses TRBV29-1 and TRBJ2-3; TRBD2 matches at 9 bases. V was clipped by 0 bases and J by 4 bases; unmatched bases: 11. The CDR3 is made up of 17 amino acids. The V gene's germline CDR1 is SQVTM and CDR2 ANQGSEA.